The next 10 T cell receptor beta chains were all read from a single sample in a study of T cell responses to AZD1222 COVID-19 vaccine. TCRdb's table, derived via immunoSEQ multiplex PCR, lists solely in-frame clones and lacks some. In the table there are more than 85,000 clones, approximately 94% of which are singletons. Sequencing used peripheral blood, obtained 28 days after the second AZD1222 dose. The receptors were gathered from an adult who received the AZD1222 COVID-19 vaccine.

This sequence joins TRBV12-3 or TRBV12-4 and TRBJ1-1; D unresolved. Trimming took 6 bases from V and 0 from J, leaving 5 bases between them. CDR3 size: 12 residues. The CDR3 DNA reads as TGTGCCAGCAGCAAACTGAACACTGAAGCTTTCTTT. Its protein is CASSKLNTEAFF.

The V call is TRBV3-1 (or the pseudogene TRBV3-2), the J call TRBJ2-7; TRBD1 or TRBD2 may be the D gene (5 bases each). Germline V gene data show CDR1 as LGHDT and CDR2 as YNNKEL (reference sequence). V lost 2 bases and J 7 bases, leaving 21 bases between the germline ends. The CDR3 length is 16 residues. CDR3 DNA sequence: TGTGCCAGCAGCCAAAGAGGTGAGGGGCCCGGGGAAGAGCAGTACTTC. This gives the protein CASSQRGEGPGEEQYF.

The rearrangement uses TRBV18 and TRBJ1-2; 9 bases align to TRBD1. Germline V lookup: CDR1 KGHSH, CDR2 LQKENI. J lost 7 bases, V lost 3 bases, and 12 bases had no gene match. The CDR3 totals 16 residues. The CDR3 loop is CASSPGQGQGTSGYTF. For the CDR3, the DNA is TGTGCCAGCTCACCTGGTCAGGGACAGGGAACAAGTGGCTACACCTTC.

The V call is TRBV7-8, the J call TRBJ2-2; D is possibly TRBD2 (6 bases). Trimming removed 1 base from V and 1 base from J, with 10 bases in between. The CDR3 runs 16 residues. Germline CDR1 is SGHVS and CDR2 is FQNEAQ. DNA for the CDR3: TGTGCCAGCAGCTTAGGGGGACTTTTGAACACCGGGGAGCTGTTTTTT. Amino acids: CASSLGGLLNTGELFF. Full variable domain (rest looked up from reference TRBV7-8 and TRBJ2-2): GAGVSQSPRYKVAKRGQDVALRCDPISGHVSLFWYQQALGQGPEFLTYFQNEAQLDKSGLPSDRFFAERPEGSVSTLKIQRTQQEDSAVYLCASSLGGLLNTGELFFGEGSRLTVL.

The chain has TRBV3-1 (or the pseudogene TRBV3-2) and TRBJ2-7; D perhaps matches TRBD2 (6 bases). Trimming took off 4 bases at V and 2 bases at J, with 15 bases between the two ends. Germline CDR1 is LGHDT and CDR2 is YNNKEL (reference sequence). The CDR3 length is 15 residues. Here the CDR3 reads CASSLLGGKTYEQYF. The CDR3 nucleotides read TGTGCCAGCAGCCTTCTCGGAGGGAAGACCTACGAGCAGTACTTC.

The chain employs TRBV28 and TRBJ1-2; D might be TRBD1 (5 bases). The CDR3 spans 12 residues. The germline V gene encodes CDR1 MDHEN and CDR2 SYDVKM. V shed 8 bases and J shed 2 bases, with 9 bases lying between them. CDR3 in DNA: TGTGCCAGCTCAGACAGAAACTATGGCTACACCTTC. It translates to CASSDRNYGYTF.

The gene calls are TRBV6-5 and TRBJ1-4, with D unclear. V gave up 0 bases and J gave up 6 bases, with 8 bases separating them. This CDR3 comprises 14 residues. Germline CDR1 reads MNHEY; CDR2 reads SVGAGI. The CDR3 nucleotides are TGTGCCAGCAGTTACTCTAACATGGATGAAAAACTGTTTTTT. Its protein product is CASSYSNMDEKLFF.

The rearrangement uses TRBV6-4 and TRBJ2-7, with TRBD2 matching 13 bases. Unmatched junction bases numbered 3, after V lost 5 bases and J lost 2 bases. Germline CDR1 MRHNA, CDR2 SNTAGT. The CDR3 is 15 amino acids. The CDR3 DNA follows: TGTGCCAGCAGTAGGGGACTAGCGGGACCCTACGAGCAGTACTTC. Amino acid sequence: CASSRGLAGPYEQYF.

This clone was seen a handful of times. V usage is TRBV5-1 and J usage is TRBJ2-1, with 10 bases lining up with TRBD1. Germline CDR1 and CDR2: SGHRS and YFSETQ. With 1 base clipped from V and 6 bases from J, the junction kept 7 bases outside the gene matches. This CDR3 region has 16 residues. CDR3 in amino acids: CASSLTSGTGVNEQFF. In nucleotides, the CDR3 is TGCGCCAGCAGCTTGACGTCCGGGACAGGGGTCAATGAGCAGTTCTTC.

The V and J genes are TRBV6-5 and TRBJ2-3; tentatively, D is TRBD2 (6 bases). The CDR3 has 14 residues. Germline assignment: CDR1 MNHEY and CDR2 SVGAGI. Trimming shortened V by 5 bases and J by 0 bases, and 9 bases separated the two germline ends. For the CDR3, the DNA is TGTGCCAGCAGTCTGACTAGTAGCACAGATACGCAGTATTTT. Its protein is CASSLTSSTDTQYF.